This record covers a single T cell receptor (beta chain). The antigen is unknown. The record originates from a study of post-analysis software for immune sequencing data. Study in general: Secondary progressive, relapsing-remitting and progressive-relapsing multiple sclerosis were among the included disease courses. Study-level points and caveats: Included in a set of roughly five TRBV segments more frequent in patients than controls were TRBV5-6, TRBV5-1 and TRBV20-1.

In germline, CDR1 is SGHDN, CDR2 FVKESK. The ends lost 1 base at V and 10 bases at J; junction bases unmatched: 3. This CDR3 has 13 amino acids. Unique-molecular-identifier-tagged TCR beta cDNA libraries were used. TCRdb re-derived calls from the PCR reads in MiXCR, one entry per CDR3 protein. The repertoire holds roughly 870,000 distinct CDR3 sequences, with roughly 58% as singletons. This chain links TRBV14 with TRBJ2-4; TRBD2 matches 8 bases. The source material was blood. The receptor's source is a girl aged 5 to 17 with multiple sclerosis. The CDR3 DNA sequence: TGTGCCAGCAGCCAAGGGACTAGCTTTATTCAGTACTTC. It is translated as CASSQGTSFIQYF.